These 32 T cell receptor beta chains were all obtained from the same sample, sequenced in a study of shared clonotypes between healthy human individuals. Libraries were prepared by immunoSEQ multiplex PCR; TCRdb keeps only in-frame clonotypes and omits some of them. The table lists about 2.4 million clones, 93% of them singletons, with approximately 0.35% in the top ten. The specimen was naive CD4+ T cells from PBMCs. The subset: CD45RA+ positively selected. These receptors were obtained from a man aged 18 to 29 in good health. Some clones in this sample may be carry-over from other donors' samples.

The CDR3 sequence is CASSLGYGTVNEKLFF. Here the CDR3 DNA reads TGTGCCAGCAGCTTAGGTTACGGGACAGTAAATGAAAAACTGTTTTTT. The V call is TRBV7-9, the J call TRBJ1-4, with 7 bases identical to TRBD1. This CDR3 is built from 16 residues. The germline V gene has CDR1 SEHNR and CDR2 FQNEAQ (reference sequence). Trimming removed 1 base from V and 5 bases from J; junction bases left unmatched: 7.

The genes are TRBV7-9 and TRBJ2-7; unclear D gene. This CDR3 has 14 residues. Trimming took off 1 base at V and 2 bases at J, with 9 bases between the two ends. Per germline, CDR1 SEHNR and CDR2 FQNEAQ (reference sequence). CDR3 DNA: TGTGCCAGCAGCTTAGATGCGACACCCTACGAGCAGTACTTC. Amino acid sequence: CASSLDATPYEQYF.

This chain uses TRBV27 with TRBJ1-5; TRBD1 might be the D (6 bases). The ends were cut back, 2 bases at V and 1 base at J, with 18 bases in the middle. Germline CDR1 reads MNHEY; CDR2 reads SMNVEV (reference sequence). The CDR3 has 18 residues. The CDR3 region is CASSLKGRGGTSNQPQHF. The CDR3 DNA reads TGTGCCAGCAGTTTAAAGGGCAGGGGCGGTACAAGCAATCAGCCCCAGCATTTT.

This chain uses TRBV5-1 with TRBJ2-2; D possibly corresponds to TRBD1 (6 bases). The CDR3 has 15 residues. In germline, CDR1 is SGHRS, CDR2 YFSETQ. V dropped 4 bases and J dropped 6 bases, with 16 bases sitting between them. The CDR3 coding sequence is TGCGCCAGCAGCCAAGAGGGGGTGCGGGCCGGGGAGCTGTTTTTT. Amino acids: CASSQEGVRAGELFF.

The chain combines TRBV5-1 with TRBJ1-1, with a possible D match to TRBD1 (6 bases). Looked up from germline, CDR1 is SGHRS and CDR2 is YFSETQ. This CDR3 contains 15 residues. With 0 bases removed from V and 4 bases from J, the gap between germline ends came to 13 bases. CDR3 nucleotide sequence: TGCGCCAGCAGCTTGGTTGGTCAGGGGAGCACTGAAGCTTTCTTT. Protein: CASSLVGQGSTEAFF.

This clone was recorded once. The chain combines TRBV19 with TRBJ1-2; 8 bases are a match to TRBD1. The germline V gene encodes CDR1 LNHDA and CDR2 SQIVND (reference sequence). The V segment lost 5 bases and the J segment 4 bases; nucleotides outside the gene matches: 3. This CDR3 contains 13 residues. CDR3 sequence (DNA): TGTGCCAGTAGTCCAGACAGGGGCTATGGCTACACCTTC. Translation gives CASSPDRGYGYTF. The variable domain in full, with the rest retrieved from reference TRBV19 and TRBJ1-2, is DGGITQSPKYLFRKEGQNVTLSCEQNLNHDAMYWYRQDPGQGLRLIYYSQIVNDFQKGDIAEGYSVSREKKESFPLTVTSAQKNPTAFYLCASSPDRGYGYTFGSGTRLTVV.

The chain recombines TRBV7-7 with TRBJ2-1; weak D call: TRBD2 (6 bases). This CDR3 comprises 16 residues. The V and J ends lost 0 bases and 5 bases respectively, with 14 bases between them. The germline gives CDR1 SSHAT, CDR2 FNYEAQ (reference sequence). In DNA, the CDR3 is TGTGCCAGCAGCTTAGCGCGGGTTGGCGGGAACAATGAGCAGTTCTTC. Encoded protein: CASSLARVGGNNEQFF.

Concerning this clone: This sample includes further DNA sequences coding for the same CDR3. The V gene is TRBV4-1, the J gene TRBJ2-5; D possibly corresponds to TRBD2 (6 bases). CDR1 and CDR2 (germline): MGHRA, YSYEKL. The CDR3 totals 13 residues. With 1 base removed from V and 5 bases from J, the gap between germline ends came to 8 bases. CDR3 in DNA: TGCGCCAGCAGCCAAGCCCTAGCGGAGACCCAGTACTTC. This gives the protein CASSQALAETQYF.

The CDR3 bases are TGTGCCAGCAGCTTGGTAACTACACCAGGAGGGGGCGAGCAGTACTTC. It is translated as CASSLVTTPGGGEQYF. The chain joins TRBV5-4 to TRBJ2-7; D may be TRBD1 or TRBD2 (6 bases each). V gave up 0 bases and J gave up 6 bases, with 19 bases separating them. The CDR3 covers 16 residues. Per the germline V gene, CDR1 is SGHNT and CDR2 is YYREEE (reference sequence).

The table lists this clone with a count of one. This chain links TRBV5-1 with TRBJ1-1, with D perhaps TRBD1 (6 bases). V was shortened by 4 bases and J by 1 base, with 14 bases between the two germline ends. Germline CDR1 SGHRS, CDR2 YFSETQ. The CDR3 contains 15 residues. The CDR3 loop reads CASSRAGVTNTEAFF. The CDR3 nucleotides are TGCGCCAGCAGCCGGGCAGGGGTAACGAACACTGAAGCTTTCTTT.

The V gene is TRBV28, the J gene TRBJ1-2; D gene ambiguous. V was clipped by 6 bases and J by 8 bases, with 13 bases between them. Per germline, CDR1 MDHEN and CDR2 SYDVKM. The CDR3 contains 12 residues. DNA for the CDR3: TGTGCCAGCAGAACAACAGTATCCGGCTACACCTTC. It translates to CASRTTVSGYTF.

V gene TRBV9 combines with J gene TRBJ2-3; D is possibly TRBD2 (5 bases). The CDR3 covers 16 residues. Per the germline V gene, CDR1 is SGDLS and CDR2 is YYNGEE. Trimming left V 1 base short and J 2 bases short, with 14 bases between. The CDR3 bases are TGTGCCAGCAGCGTATCCGAGCGGTCTAACACAGATACGCAGTATTTT. Its protein is CASSVSERSNTDTQYF.

Points on this clone: Within the sample, other DNA sequences also encode this same CDR3. The chain links TRBV5-4 to TRBJ2-5; D is unclear. The V end was cut by 0 bases, the J end by 1 base, with 7 bases between. Germline V gene sequence: CDR1 SGHNT, CDR2 YYREEE (reference sequence). This CDR3 is built from 14 residues. This CDR3 reads CASSLAGSQETQYF. The CDR3 DNA reads TGTGCCAGCAGCTTGGCCGGGTCCCAAGAGACCCAGTACTTC.

This chain links TRBV5-8 with TRBJ2-1; 9 bases line up with TRBD2. Per the germline V gene, CDR1 is SGHTS and CDR2 is YDEGEE. V lost 7 bases to trimming and J lost 8 bases; unmatched junction nucleotides: 13. The CDR3 loop spans 15 amino acids. The CDR3 reads CASRNVAGVWDEQFF. The CDR3 region has the DNA TGTGCCAGCCGGAACGTAGCGGGAGTATGGGATGAGCAGTTCTTC.

The chain uses TRBV5-1 and TRBJ2-3; 9 bases line up with TRBD2. V shed 3 bases and J 4 bases; nucleotides not matched to a gene: 15. The CDR3 covers 18 residues. Germline CDR1 is SGHRS and CDR2 is YFSETQ. The CDR3, as DNA: TGCGCCAGCAGCTCGGGCCAGTGGGCTAGCGGGGCGCCAGATACGCAGTATTTT. This gives the protein CASSSGQWASGAPDTQYF.

The V gene is TRBV7-2, the J gene TRBJ2-1, with 11 bases that match TRBD2. Germline CDR1 reads SGHTA; CDR2 reads FQGNSA. Trimming removed 6 bases from V and 15 bases from J; junction bases left unmatched: 16. CDR3 length: 15 amino acids. The CDR3 DNA reads TGTGCCAGCAGTCAACCGACTAGCGGGAAATATCAGCGGTTCTTC. This translates into CASSQPTSGKYQRFF.

J is TRBJ2-2 and V is TRBV18; TRBD1 is a possible D gene (6 bases). This CDR3 spans 15 amino acids. Germline-derived CDR1 and CDR2 are KGHSH and LQKENI. The ends were cut back, 6 bases at V and 4 bases at J, with 15 bases in the middle. Here the CDR3 DNA reads TGTGCCAGCTCCGGGACACAACTTAGCACCGGGGAGCTGTTTTTT. It translates to CASSGTQLSTGELFF.

The CDR3 region is CAWNQGFRGYTF. In DNA form, the CDR3 reads TGTGCCTGGAATCAGGGGTTCCGCGGCTACACCTTC. The chain employs TRBV30 and TRBJ1-2, with D maybe TRBD1 (6 bases). The germline V and J ends were trimmed by 4 bases and 8 bases, with 14 bases remaining between them. The CDR3 is 12 residues long. The germline V gene has CDR1 GTSNPN and CDR2 SVGIG (reference sequence). Full variable domain (missing parts from reference TRBV30 and TRBJ1-2): SQTIHQWPATLVQPVGSPLSLECTVEGTSNPNLYWYRQAAGRGLQLLFYSVGIGQISSEVPQNLSASRPQDRQFILSSKKLLLSDSGFYLCAWNQGFRGYTFGSGTRLTVV.

The gene calls are TRBV5-8 and TRBJ1-2; the match to TRBD1 covers 9 bases. With V trimmed by 0 bases and J by 5 bases, 5 bases remained unmatched. The CDR3 spans 15 residues. Germline loops: CDR1 SGHTS, CDR2 YDEGEE. DNA of the CDR3: TGTGCCAGCAGCTTGGACGGACAGGGGAAGTATGGCTACACCTTC. Translated, it gives CASSLDGQGKYGYTF.

On this clone: The same CDR3 also results from other DNA sequences found in this sample. The chain employs TRBV27 and TRBJ2-3; D not resolved. There are 11 residues in the CDR3. The V end lost 5 bases, the J end lost 3 bases, and 3 bases lay between the germline ends. CDR1 and CDR2 (germline): MNHEY, SMNVEV (reference sequence). This CDR3 is CASSTTDTQYF. In DNA, the CDR3 is TGTGCCAGCAGTACGACAGATACGCAGTATTTT.

The chain recombines TRBV28 with TRBJ1-2; possibly TRBD1 for D (5 bases). The CDR3 has 14 amino acids. Germline assignment: CDR1 MDHEN and CDR2 SYDVKM. The germline V and J ends were trimmed by 2 bases and 4 bases, with 11 bases remaining between them. The CDR3 DNA is TGTGCCAGCAGTTTAGGGGGGGTTGGCTATGGCTACACCTTC. This gives the protein CASSLGGVGYGYTF.

This chain links TRBV7-2 with TRBJ1-1, with D possibly TRBD1 on 5 matching bases. The CDR3 is 15 residues long. Trimming removed 5 bases from V and 0 bases from J, with 13 bases in between. Germline assignment: CDR1 SGHTA and CDR2 FQGNSA. For the CDR3, the DNA is TGTGCCAGCAGCCCCCAGGGAGGGATGAACACTGAAGCTTTCTTT. It specifies CASSPQGGMNTEAFF.

The genes are TRBV2 and TRBJ1-1; the match to TRBD1 covers 9 bases. The CDR3 is made up of 16 amino acids. Germline lookup yields CDR1 SNHLY and CDR2 FYNNEI. Trimming at V came to 0 bases and at J to 4 bases, leaving 6 bases not matched to a gene. As DNA, the CDR3 is TGTGCCAGCAGTGAAGCGCTTGGGACAGGGAGCACTGAAGCTTTCTTT. Its translation: CASSEALGTGSTEAFF.

A single count supports this clone. The genes are TRBV18 and TRBJ2-3, with TRBD1 identical over 8 bases. V trimming: 3 bases; J trimming: 3 bases; junction bases outside the gene matches: 5. Germline V gene lookup returns CDR1 KGHSH and CDR2 LQKENI. This CDR3 is built from 15 residues. In DNA, the CDR3 is TGTGCCAGCTCACCGCGGACAGGGAGTACAGATACGCAGTATTTT. The encoded protein is CASSPRTGSTDTQYF.

The CDR3 nucleotides are TGTGCCAGCAGCCGAAGACTAGCCCTTAACTACAATGAGCAGTTCTTC. Amino acid sequence: CASSRRLALNYNEQFF. The rearrangement joins TRBV7-6 to TRBJ2-1, with 7 bases that match TRBD2. This CDR3 has 16 residues. Germline V CDR1 and CDR2: SGHVS, FNYEAQ. After removal of 5 bases from V and 3 bases from J, the junction contained 10 bases not matched to a gene.

The CDR3 nucleotides read TGTGCCAGCACCTGGACAGTTTATAATTCACCCCTCCACTTT. This codes for CASTWTVYNSPLHF. The chain joins TRBV2 to TRBJ1-6; weak D call: TRBD1 (6 bases). Germline lookup yields CDR1 SNHLY and CDR2 FYNNEI. The CDR3 is 14 residues long. Trimming removed 7 bases at V and 4 bases at J, with 11 bases between.

A note on this clone: Other DNA sequences in this sample translate to the same CDR3. V is TRBV7-2 and J is TRBJ2-7; a weak D match, TRBD1 (7 bases). The CDR3 totals 14 residues. Germline V CDR1 and CDR2: SGHTA, FQGNSA. V lost 5 bases and J lost 2, with 13 bases in between. CDR3: CASSPGGTAYEQYF. DNA for the CDR3: TGTGCCAGCAGCCCCGGCGGGACAGCCTACGAGCAGTACTTC.

The chain joins TRBV10-2 to TRBJ2-1; D may match TRBD1 or TRBD2 (6 bases each). This CDR3 region has 14 residues. Deletions cut 7 bases from V and 9 bases from J, with 19 bases between. The germline V gene has CDR1 WSHSY and CDR2 SAAADI. As DNA, the CDR3 is TGCGCCAGCACCGGGAGTCAGGGGCGCATTGAGCAGTTCTTC. It encodes CASTGSQGRIEQFF.

The chain has TRBV28 and TRBJ2-3; 10 bases map to TRBD1. V was clipped by 11 bases and J by 4 bases; unmatched bases: 24. This CDR3 spans 19 amino acids. CDR1 and CDR2 from the germline V gene are MDHEN and SYDVKM. Here the CDR3 DNA reads TGTGCCGGGTCCTCACCGGGACAGGGGCCCCTTATTAGGTCAGATACGCAGTATTTT. Its translation is CAGSSPGQGPLIRSDTQYF.

The chain couples TRBV7-2 to TRBJ2-7; perhaps D is TRBD1 or TRBD2 (5 bases each). With 6 bases removed from V and 2 bases from J, the gap between germline ends came to 11 bases. CDR1 and CDR2 (germline): SGHTA, FQGNSA. The length of the CDR3 is 13 residues. CDR3 DNA: TGTGCCAGCAGTCGGGACGAACCCTACGAGCAGTACTTC. It translates to CASSRDEPYEQYF.

This clone was detected once. DNA for the CDR3: TGTGCCAGCAGCTTGGGCAGGGGGAACATTCAGTACTTC. This encodes CASSLGRGNIQYF. The chain combines TRBV7-8 with TRBJ2-4; 7 bases map to TRBD1. The CDR3 has 13 residues. Germline V gene lookup returns CDR1 SGHVS and CDR2 FQNEAQ. V trimming: 3 bases; J trimming: 7 bases; junction bases outside the gene matches: 3.

The V and J genes are TRBV28 and TRBJ1-5; perhaps TRBD1 as D (5 bases). Germline assignment: CDR1 MDHEN and CDR2 SYDVKM. The CDR3 extends over 16 amino acids. V was shortened by 2 bases and J by 1 base, with 12 bases between the two germline ends. The chain's CDR3 is CASSLLTRGSNQPQHF. CDR3 DNA: TGTGCCAGCAGTTTACTGACGCGGGGGAGCAATCAGCCCCAGCATTTT.